This T cell receptor beta chain emerged from a study of radiotherapy plus CTLA-4 blockade in lung cancer. Study as a whole: An objective response was seen in about a sixth of patients, and disease control in 31%.

The V gene lost 7 bases and the J gene lost 5 bases, with 15 bases spanning the gap. The length of the CDR3 is 13 residues. Germline assignment: CDR1 MNHEY and CDR2 SMNVEV (reference sequence). Here immunoSEQ multiplex PCR was the method, and the copy in TCRdb shows in-frame clones only, minus some. The sample has 95,000 to 150,000 clones; 90% are singletons. The genes are TRBV27 and TRBJ2-7, with a weak D call TRBD2 (6 bases). This receptor was identified in a human donor with non-small cell lung cancer that progressed on radiotherapy plus ipilimumab. The input for sequencing was peripheral blood, taken from a patient treated with radiotherapy plus ipilimumab. In nucleotides, the CDR3 is TGTGCCAGCACACAGGAGGGAGGCCACGAGCAGTACTTC. Translating gives CASTQEGGHEQYF.